The 13 T cell receptor beta chains reported below all come from one sample, sequenced in a study of blood T cell repertoires in COVID-19. Assay: immunoSEQ multiplex PCR; the TCRdb copy retains only in-frame clones and omits some. The repertoire holds roughly 150,000 clones, with approximately 89% as singletons. The sequenced sample was peripheral blood. The receptors stem from a human donor in a cohort sampled during active COVID-19.

The chain combines TRBV5-1 with TRBJ2-3, with D perhaps matching TRBD2 (6 bases). The CDR3 totals 14 residues. The ends were cut back, 1 base at V and 3 bases at J, with 9 bases in the middle. Germline V CDR1 and CDR2: SGHRS, YFSETQ. The CDR3 reads CASSLRAGTDTQYF. DNA of the CDR3: TGCGCCAGCAGCTTGCGGGCGGGAACAGATACGCAGTATTTT.

The chain couples TRBV4-1 to TRBJ1-2, with D hard to call. CDR1 is MGHRA and CDR2 is YSYEKL in the germline V gene. The CDR3 has 15 amino acids. Trimming pared 4 bases from V and 4 bases from J, leaving 16 bases between. The CDR3 nucleotides are TGCGCCAGCAGCCCGGGGTCTCTTCTGGGCTATGGCTACACCTTC. Translated, it gives CASSPGSLLGYGYTF.

This chain connects TRBV12-3 or TRBV12-4 to TRBJ2-5, with D possibly being TRBD2 (6 bases). This CDR3 contains 13 residues. V lost 8 bases, J lost 4 bases, and 14 bases lay in between. The CDR3 region is CASGGSGRETQYF. The CDR3 DNA sequence: TGTGCCAGCGGGGGGTCAGGGAGAGAGACCCAGTACTTC.

The V call is TRBV19, the J call TRBJ2-7; the match to TRBD1 covers 9 bases. In germline, CDR1 is LNHDA, CDR2 SQIVND (reference sequence). Unmatched junction bases numbered 8, after V lost 3 bases and J lost 5 bases. This CDR3 spans 15 amino acids. The CDR3 reads CASSIPGQGRNEQYF. The CDR3 coding sequence is TGTGCCAGTAGTATCCCGGGACAGGGAAGGAACGAGCAGTACTTC.

This chain links TRBV19 with TRBJ2-2; 8 nucleotides agree with TRBD2. CDR3 size: 15 residues. In germline, CDR1 is LNHDA, CDR2 SQIVND (reference sequence). The V gene end was trimmed by 3 bases and the J gene end by 7 bases; junction bases not matched to a gene: 7. This CDR3 reads CASSMNVAGNGELFF. The CDR3 bases are TGTGCCAGTAGTATGAACGTAGCGGGGAACGGGGAGCTGTTTTTT.

The chain recombines TRBV19 with TRBJ1-3; D perhaps matches TRBD1 (6 bases). Looked up from germline, CDR1 is LNHDA and CDR2 is SQIVND (reference sequence). V was trimmed by 5 bases and J by 0 bases, leaving 11 bases between them. The CDR3 is made up of 15 amino acids. The DNA of the CDR3 is TGTGCCAGTAGTTTGACAGGAGGCTCTGGAAACACCATATATTTT. This sequence encodes CASSLTGGSGNTIYF. Variable domain in full (rest from reference TRBV19 and TRBJ1-3): DGGITQSPKYLFRKEGQNVTLSCEQNLNHDAMYWYRQDPGQGLRLIYYSQIVNDFQKGDIAEGYSVSREKKESFPLTVTSAQKNPTAFYLCASSLTGGSGNTIYFGEGSWLTVV.

This clone was counted between two and nine times. The V call is TRBV7-9, the J call TRBJ1-1; no firm D call. The germline V gene encodes CDR1 SEHNR and CDR2 FQNEAQ (reference sequence). CDR3 size: 13 residues. V was pared by 8 bases and J by 1 base, with 11 bases between. This CDR3 is CASLGGTNTEAFF. CDR3 bases: TGTGCCAGCCTGGGAGGAACGAACACTGAAGCTTTCTTT.

For the CDR3, the DNA is TGCGCCAGCAGCCCGGAGTACACCGGGGAGCTGTTTTTT. This encodes CASSPEYTGELFF. The chain combines TRBV5-1 with TRBJ2-2; no definite D call. CDR3 size: 13 residues. Trimming took 4 bases from V and 3 from J, leaving 7 bases between them. In germline, CDR1 is SGHRS, CDR2 YFSETQ.

The chain links TRBV7-8 to TRBJ2-3; 7 bases line up with TRBD1. The CDR3 is made up of 17 amino acids. Unmatched junction bases numbered 9, after V lost 0 bases and J lost 3 bases. CDR1 and CDR2 (germline): SGHVS, FQNEAQ. The CDR3 sequence: CASSLAPGGGGTDTQYF. In DNA, the CDR3 is TGTGCCAGCAGCTTAGCCCCAGGGGGTGGGGGTACAGATACGCAGTATTTT. Looking up the rest from reference TRBV7-8 and TRBJ2-3 gives the full variable domain: GAGVSQSPRYKVAKRGQDVALRCDPISGHVSLFWYQQALGQGPEFLTYFQNEAQLDKSGLPSDRFFAERPEGSVSTLKIQRTQQEDSAVYLCASSLAPGGGGTDTQYFGPGTRLTVL.

This chain's CDR3 is CASSPGGFDYGYTF. The CDR3 bases are TGTGCCAGCAGTCCTGGGGGCTTTGACTATGGCTACACCTTC. The chain combines TRBV25-1 with TRBJ1-2, with a weak D call TRBD1 (6 bases). V was pared by 5 bases and J by 3 bases, with 13 bases between. This CDR3 is 14 amino acids long. Germline V gene data show CDR1 as MGHDK and CDR2 as SYGVNS.

The chain has TRBV7-2 and TRBJ2-1; 8 bases line up with TRBD1. Germline V gene data show CDR1 as SGHTA and CDR2 as FQGNSA. CDR3 length: 15 amino acids. J was trimmed by 2 bases and V by 5 bases; bases with no gene match: 5. The CDR3 DNA is TGTGCCAGCAGCCCAGGACAGGGAACCTACAATGAGCAGTTCTTC. It translates to CASSPGQGTYNEQFF.

This rearrangement joins TRBV5-1 to TRBJ1-1; 9 bases map to TRBD1. Germline V gene lookup returns CDR1 SGHRS and CDR2 YFSETQ. CDR3 length: 13 residues. Trimming cost V 4 bases and J 3 bases; bases outside gene matches: 1. The CDR3 DNA follows: TGCGCCAGCAGCAGGACAGGGGACACTGAAGCTTTCTTT. This codes for CASSRTGDTEAFF.

This clone was detected once. The genes are TRBV27 and TRBJ2-5; possible D gene TRBD1, 5 bases. The length of the CDR3 is 15 residues. CDR1 is MNHEY and CDR2 is SMNVEV in the germline V gene (reference sequence). Trimming left V 3 bases short and J 1 base short, with 12 bases between. The CDR3 reads CASSFQGASQETQYF. Written as DNA, the CDR3 is TGTGCCAGCAGTTTCCAGGGCGCTAGCCAAGAGACCCAGTACTTC.